The subject of this entry is one T cell receptor (beta chain). These data come from a study of CD8 T cells in Susac syndrome. The RNA, about 0.5 to 1 ug, was put through reverse transcription using random hexamers. The amplification used immunoSEQ multiplex PCR on TCR beta CDR3; it spanned 54 Vbeta and 13 Jbeta. A single record per CDR3 protein comes from TCRdb applying MiXCR to the immunoSEQ multiplex PCR reads. The sample contains 150,000 to 200,000 distinct CDR3 sequences, around 93% of which appear only once. Trimming removed 7 bases from V and 7 bases from J, with 17 bases in between. The CDR3 extends over 14 amino acids. Looked up from germline, CDR1 is SGHDT and CDR2 is YYEEEE. Negative magnetic isolation gave CD8+ and CD4+ cells; FACS enriched CD8+ TEMRA.

What was sequenced was CD4+ T cells from PBMCs. This sequence joins TRBV5-6 and TRBJ2-2; D is tentatively TRBD1 or TRBD2 (5 bases each). The origin of this receptor is a human donor in good health. CDR3 region: CASGRGDLVGELFF. In DNA, the CDR3 is TGTGCCAGCGGACGAGGGGATTTGGTCGGGGAGCTGTTTTTT.